Listed below are T cell receptor beta chains from one sample, sequenced in a study of graft-versus-host responses after intestinal transplantation. What these receptors recognize is not known. The table came from immunoSEQ multiplex PCR; TCRdb's copy has only in-frame clones and leaves some out. The sample yields some 96,000 clones, less than 90% seen once. Here the sequenced sample was unstimulated CD4+ T cells sorted from spleen or lymph node cells, taken before transplant. These receptors originate from a human donor who was the organ donor for an intestinal transplant. CDR3s include the opening cysteine and the closing phenylalanine or tryptophan. D genes are given only for firm matches. Where a row states a size, it is once, few, many or the class of an expanded clone; other rows omit it.

>NA|TRBJ1-6|NA|TRBV10-2
TGCGCCAGCAGTCGGGGGGCAGGGAATTCACCCCTCCACTTT
CASSRGAGNSPLHF
>once|TRBJ1-1|NA|TRBV7-9
TGTGCCAGCAGCTTAGCGTCCGGGGATGGCACTGAAGCTTTCTTT
CASSLASGDGTEAFF
>NA|TRBJ1-1|NA|TRBV5-1
TGCGCCAGCAGCTTGGCCCAGGGTAGGGGCACTGAAGCTTTCTTT
CASSLAQGRGTEAFF
>NA|TRBJ2-7|NA|TRBV28
TGTGCCAGCAGTTTAGATGGGACTTTCTACGAGCAGTACTTC
CASSLDGTFYEQYF
>once|TRBJ1-6|TRBD1|TRBV27
TGTGCCAGCAGCTCACCGACAGGGGGCGCAGAGGCTAATTCACCCCTCCACTTT
CASSSPTGGAEANSPLHF
>NA|TRBJ1-3|NA|TRBV19
TGTGCCAGTAACTCCCCGGGCAGGGGCTCTGGAAACACCATATATTTT
CASNSPGRGSGNTIYF
>NA|TRBJ2-5|TRBD2|TRBV7-6
TGTGCCAGCAGCTTAACTAGCGGGGGGGCCCGTGAGACCCAGTACTTC
CASSLTSGGARETQYF
>NA|TRBJ1-2|NA|TRBV7-9
TGTGCCAGCAGCTTCCCTCTCTTTGGGGGGGACGGTCCGGGGGGCTACACCTTC
CASSFPLFGGDGPGGYTF
>NA|TRBJ1-6|NA|TRBV30
TGTGCCTGGAGTGTAGATAAAGGACGAGCAAATTCACCCCTCCACTTT
CAWSVDKGRANSPLHF
>NA|TRBJ1-5|NA|TRBV27
TGTGCCAGCAGTTTAGCCGGTCTGAGCAATCAGCCCCAGCATTTT
CASSLAGLSNQPQHF
>NA|TRBJ2-3|NA|TRBV13
TGTGCCAGCAGCTTAGGTGCGGGGGCGCGCACAGATACGCAGTATTTT
CASSLGAGARTDTQYF
>NA|TRBJ2-7|TRBD1|TRBV27
TGTGCCAGCAGGAGATTCATGACAGGGGACGTCTTCGAGCAGTACTTC
CASRRFMTGDVFEQYF
>NA|TRBJ1-1|NA|TRBV6-6
TGTGCCAGCGGATGGGGGTGGAACACTGAAGCTTTCTTT
CASGWGWNTEAFF